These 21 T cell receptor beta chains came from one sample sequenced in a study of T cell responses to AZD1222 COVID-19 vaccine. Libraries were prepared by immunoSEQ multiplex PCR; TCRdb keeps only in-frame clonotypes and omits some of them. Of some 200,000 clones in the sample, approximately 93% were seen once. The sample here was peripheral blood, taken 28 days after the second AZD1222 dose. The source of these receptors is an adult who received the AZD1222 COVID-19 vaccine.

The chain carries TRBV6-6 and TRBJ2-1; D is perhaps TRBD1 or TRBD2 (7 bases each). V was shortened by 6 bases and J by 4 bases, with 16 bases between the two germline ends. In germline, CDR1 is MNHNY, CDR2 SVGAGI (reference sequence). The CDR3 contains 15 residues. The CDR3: CASSPGTAGYNEQFF. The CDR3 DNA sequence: TGTGCCAGCAGCCCCGGGACAGCGGGATACAATGAGCAGTTCTTC.

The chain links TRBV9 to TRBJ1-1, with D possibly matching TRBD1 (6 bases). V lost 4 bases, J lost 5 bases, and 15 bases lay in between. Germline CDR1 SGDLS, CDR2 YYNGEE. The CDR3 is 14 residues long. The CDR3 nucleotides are TGTGCCAGCAGCCCGCGGACAGCACGTACTGAAGCTTTCTTT. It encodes CASSPRTARTEAFF.

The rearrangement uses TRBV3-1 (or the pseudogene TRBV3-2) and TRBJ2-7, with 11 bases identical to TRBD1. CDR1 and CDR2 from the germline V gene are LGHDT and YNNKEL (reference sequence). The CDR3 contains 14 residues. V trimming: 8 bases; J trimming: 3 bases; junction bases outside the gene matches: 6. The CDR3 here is CASADRGRDYEQYF. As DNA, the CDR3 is TGTGCCAGCGCGGACAGGGGGCGCGACTACGAGCAGTACTTC.

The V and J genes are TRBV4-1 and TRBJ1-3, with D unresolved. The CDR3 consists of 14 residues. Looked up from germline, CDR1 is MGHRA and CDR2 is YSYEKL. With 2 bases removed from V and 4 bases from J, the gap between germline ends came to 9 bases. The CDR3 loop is CASSQQVSGNTIYF. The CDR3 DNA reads TGCGCCAGCAGCCAACAGGTATCCGGAAACACCATATATTTT.

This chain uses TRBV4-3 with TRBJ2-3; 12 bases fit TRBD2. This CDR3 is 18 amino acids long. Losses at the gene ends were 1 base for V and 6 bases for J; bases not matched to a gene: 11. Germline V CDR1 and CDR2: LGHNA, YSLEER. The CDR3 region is CASSQALTSGGPKDTQYF. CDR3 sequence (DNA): TGCGCCAGCAGCCAAGCTCTGACTAGCGGGGGCCCTAAGGATACGCAGTATTTT.

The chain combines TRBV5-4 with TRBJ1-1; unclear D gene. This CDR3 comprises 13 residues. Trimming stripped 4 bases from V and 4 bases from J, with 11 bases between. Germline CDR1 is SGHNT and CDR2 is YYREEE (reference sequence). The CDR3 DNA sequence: TGTGCCAGCAGCCCTAGTTCTTCCACTGAAGCTTTCTTT. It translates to CASSPSSSTEAFF.

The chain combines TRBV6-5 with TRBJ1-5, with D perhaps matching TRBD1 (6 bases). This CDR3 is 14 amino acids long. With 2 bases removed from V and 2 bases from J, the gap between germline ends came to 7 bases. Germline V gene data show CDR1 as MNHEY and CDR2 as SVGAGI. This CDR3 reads CASSYGGRNQPQHF. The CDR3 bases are TGTGCCAGCAGTTACGGGGGGCGCAATCAGCCCCAGCATTTT.

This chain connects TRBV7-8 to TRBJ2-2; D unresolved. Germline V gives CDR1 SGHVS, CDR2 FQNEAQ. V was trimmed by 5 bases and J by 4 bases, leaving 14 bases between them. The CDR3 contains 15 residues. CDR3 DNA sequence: TGTGCCAGCAGCGAATTCAAGGGCCCCACCGGGGAGCTGTTTTTT. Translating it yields CASSEFKGPTGELFF.

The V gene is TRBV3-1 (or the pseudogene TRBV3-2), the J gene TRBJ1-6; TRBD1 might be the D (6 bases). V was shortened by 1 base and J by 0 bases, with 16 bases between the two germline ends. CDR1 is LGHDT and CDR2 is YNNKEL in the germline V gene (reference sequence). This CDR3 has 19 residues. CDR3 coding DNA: TGTGCCAGCAGCCAAGTTGCGGGGGCACTTAGCTCCTATAATTCACCCCTCCACTTT. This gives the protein CASSQVAGALSSYNSPLHF.

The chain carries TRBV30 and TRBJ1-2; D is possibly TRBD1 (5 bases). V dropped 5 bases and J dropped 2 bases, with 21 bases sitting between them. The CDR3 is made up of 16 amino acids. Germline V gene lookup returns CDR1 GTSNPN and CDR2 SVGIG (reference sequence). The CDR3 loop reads CAWSGAGLRRNYGYTF. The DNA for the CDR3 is TGTGCCTGGTCTGGGGCAGGGCTGAGGAGAAACTATGGCTACACCTTC.

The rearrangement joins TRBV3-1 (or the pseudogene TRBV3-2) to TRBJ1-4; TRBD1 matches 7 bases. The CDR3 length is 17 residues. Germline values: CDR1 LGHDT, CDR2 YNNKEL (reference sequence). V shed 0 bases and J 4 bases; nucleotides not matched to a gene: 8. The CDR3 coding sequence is TGTGCCAGCAGCCAAGAGGGGACAGCTTCAATTAATGAAAAACTGTTTTTT. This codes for CASSQEGTASINEKLFF.

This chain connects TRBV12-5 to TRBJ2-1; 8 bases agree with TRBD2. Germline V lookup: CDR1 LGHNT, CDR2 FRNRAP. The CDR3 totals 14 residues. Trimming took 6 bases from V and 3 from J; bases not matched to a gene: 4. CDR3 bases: TGTGCTAGTGGGAGCGGGAGTTTCTACAATGAGCAGTTCTTC. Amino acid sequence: CASGSGSFYNEQFF.

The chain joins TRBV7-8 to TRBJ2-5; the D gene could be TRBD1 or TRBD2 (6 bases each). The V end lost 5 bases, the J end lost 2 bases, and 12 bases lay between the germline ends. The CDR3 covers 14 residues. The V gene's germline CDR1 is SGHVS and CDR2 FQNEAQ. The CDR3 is CASSPLGGQETQYF. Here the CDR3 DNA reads TGTGCCAGCAGCCCGCTAGGGGGGCAAGAGACCCAGTACTTC.

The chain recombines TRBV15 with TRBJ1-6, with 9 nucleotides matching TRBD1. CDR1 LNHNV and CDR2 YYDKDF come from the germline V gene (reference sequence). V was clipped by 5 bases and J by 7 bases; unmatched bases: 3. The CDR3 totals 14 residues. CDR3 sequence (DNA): TGTGCCACCAGCCTCGGGACAGGGAATTCACCCCTCCACTTT. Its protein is CATSLGTGNSPLHF.

The CDR3 is CASSLDIGRTNTGELFF. DNA for the CDR3: TGTGCCAGCAGCTTAGACATCGGGCGAACGAACACCGGGGAGCTGTTTTTT. The chain carries TRBV7-2 and TRBJ2-2; D call uncertain. V was cut by 1 base and J by 0 bases, with 12 bases left in between. The CDR3 sequence is 17 residues long. Germline loops: CDR1 SGHTA, CDR2 FQGNSA.

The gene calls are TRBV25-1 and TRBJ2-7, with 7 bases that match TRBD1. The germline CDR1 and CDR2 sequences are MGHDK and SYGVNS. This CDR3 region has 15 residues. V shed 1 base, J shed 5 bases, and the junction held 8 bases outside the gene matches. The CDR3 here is CASSEWGTAQHEQYF. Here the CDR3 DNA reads TGTGCCAGCAGTGAATGGGGGACAGCACAGCACGAGCAGTACTTC.

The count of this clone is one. Here the CDR3 reads CASSPSQGTNSPLHF. CDR3 DNA sequence: TGTGCCAGCTCACCGTCCCAAGGAACCAATTCACCCCTCCACTTT. The chain combines TRBV18 with TRBJ1-6; D unclear. V was shortened by 3 bases and J by 7 bases, with 13 bases between the two germline ends. CDR3 length: 15 amino acids. Germline V gives CDR1 KGHSH, CDR2 LQKENI. Supplemented by reference TRBV18 and TRBJ1-6, the full variable domain reads NAGVMQNPRHLVRRRGQEARLRCSPMKGHSHVYWYRQLPEEGLKFMVYLQKENIIDESGMPKERFSAEFPKEGPSILRIQQVVRGDSAAYFCASSPSQGTNSPLHFGNGTRLTVT.

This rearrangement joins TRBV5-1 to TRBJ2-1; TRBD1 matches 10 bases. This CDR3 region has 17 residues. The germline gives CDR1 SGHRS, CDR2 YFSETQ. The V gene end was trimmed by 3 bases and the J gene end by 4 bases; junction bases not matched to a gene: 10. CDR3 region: CASSWTRGQGIYNEQFF. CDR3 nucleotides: TGCGCCAGCAGCTGGACGAGGGGACAGGGGATTTACAATGAGCAGTTCTTC.

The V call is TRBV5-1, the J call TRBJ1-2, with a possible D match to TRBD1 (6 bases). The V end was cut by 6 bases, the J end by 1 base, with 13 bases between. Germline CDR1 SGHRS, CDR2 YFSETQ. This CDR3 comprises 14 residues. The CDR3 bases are TGCGCCAGCAACCCAGGGGAACGTAACTATGGCTACACCTTC. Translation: CASNPGERNYGYTF.

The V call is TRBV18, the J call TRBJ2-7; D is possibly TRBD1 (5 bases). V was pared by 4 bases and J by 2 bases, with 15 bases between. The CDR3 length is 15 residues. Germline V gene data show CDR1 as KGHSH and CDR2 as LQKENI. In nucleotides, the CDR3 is TGTGCCAGCTCACGATCAGCAGGGTCCGCCTACGAGCAGTACTTC. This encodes CASSRSAGSAYEQYF. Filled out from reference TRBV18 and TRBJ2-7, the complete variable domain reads NAGVMQNPRHLVRRRGQEARLRCSPMKGHSHVYWYRQLPEEGLKFMVYLQKENIIDESGMPKERFSAEFPKEGPSILRIQQVVRGDSAAYFCASSRSAGSAYEQYFGPGTRLTVT.

The CDR3 DNA reads as TGTGCCAGCAGCGTAGAGGTCTTGGACACCGGGGAGCTGTTTTTT. Translating it yields CASSVEVLDTGELFF. This rearrangement joins TRBV9 to TRBJ2-2; no clear D gene. From germline, CDR1 is SGDLS and CDR2 YYNGEE. The CDR3 spans 15 residues. The germline V and J ends were trimmed by 0 bases and 3 bases, with 9 bases remaining between them.